The 25 T cell receptor beta chains below were found in one sample sequenced in a study of post-analysis software for immune sequencing data. Study results and limitations: A few TRBV segments occurring more often in patients than controls included TRBV5-6, TRBV5-1 and TRBV20-1.

No antigens are known for them. cDNA libraries for TCR beta contained unique molecular identifiers. Using its own MiXCR run on the PCR reads, TCRdb lists one record per CDR3 protein. The sample consists of approximately 460,000 distinct CDR3 sequences, around 40% of them appearing once. Source material: blood. All receptors come from a girl between 5 and 17 years old with multiple sclerosis.

The chain combines TRBV28 with TRBJ2-1, with TRBD2 matching over 12 bases. The CDR3 is 17 amino acids. The ends lost 4 bases at V and 0 bases at J; junction bases unmatched: 4. Per germline, CDR1 MDHEN and CDR2 SYDVKM. Here the CDR3 reads CASSSPSGRASYNEQFF. CDR3 coding DNA: TGTGCCAGCAGTTCTCCTAGCGGGAGGGCCTCCTACAATGAGCAGTTCTTC.

The chain carries TRBV3-1 and TRBJ1-2; possibly TRBD1 for D (5 bases). CDR1 LGHDT and CDR2 YNNKEL come from the germline V gene (reference sequence). The CDR3 runs 14 residues. Deletions cut 0 bases from V and 7 bases from J, with 12 bases between. The CDR3 DNA sequence: TGTGCCAGCAGCCAAGATCGGGGGGTTGGTGGCTACACCTTC. Amino acids: CASSQDRGVGGYTF.

V gene TRBV6-2 or TRBV6-3 combines with J gene TRBJ2-3, with D tentatively TRBD2 (6 bases). V lost 3 bases to trimming and J lost 0 bases, with 10 bases between them. The germline CDR1 and CDR2 sequences are MNHEY and SVGEGT. The CDR3 consists of 15 residues. In DNA, the CDR3 is TGTGCCAGCAGTTATAGGCGGGGAAGCACAGATACGCAGTATTTT. It codes for CASSYRRGSTDTQYF.

With regard to this clonotype: Germline and junction disagree at one end, which may indicate a read error. J is TRBJ2-3 and V is TRBV6-2 or TRBV6-3, with 13 bases lining up with TRBD2. The CDR3 extends over 18 amino acids. Germline V CDR1 and CDR2: MNHEY, SVGEGT. CDR3 DNA sequence: TGTGCCCGCAGCCCGGGACTAGCGGGGCCTACTAGCACAGATACGCAGTATTTT. Its protein is CARSPGLAGPTSTDTQYF.

In regard to this clonotype: A much more abundant neighbour one base away suggests this may be a read error. This chain uses TRBV4-1 with TRBJ2-7; D remains unclear. This CDR3 has 16 residues. Germline V gene data show CDR1 as MGHRA and CDR2 as YSYEKL. Trimming shortened V by 0 bases and J by 0 bases, and 12 bases separated the two germline ends. The CDR3 DNA is TGCGCCAGCAGCCAAGAGTGGTCAGAGATCTCCTACGAGCAGTACTTC. It translates to CASSQEWSEISYEQYF.

This clonotype has a single count. The rearrangement uses TRBV20-1 and TRBJ2-1; D possibly uses TRBD1 or TRBD2 (5 bases each). Germline loops: CDR1 DFQATT, CDR2 SNEGSKA (reference sequence). The CDR3 has 11 residues. Trimming shortened V by 6 bases and J by 9 bases, and 12 bases separated the two germline ends. CDR3 amino acids: CSAYAGTEQFF. DNA for the CDR3: TGCAGTGCCTACGCCGGGACTGAGCAGTTCTTC.

This clonotype was seen a handful of times. V is TRBV20-1 and J is TRBJ1-6; D is undetermined. This CDR3 is 14 amino acids long. The germline V gene has CDR1 DFQATT and CDR2 SNEGSKA (reference sequence). V dropped 3 bases and J dropped 7 bases, with 13 bases sitting between them. The DNA for the CDR3 is TGCAGTGCTAGGGACCCCCGGGAGAATTCACCCCTCCACTTT. This codes for CSARDPRENSPLHF.

There are a few counts of this clonotype. This chain's CDR3 is CSASGGGNEQFF. In nucleotides, the CDR3 is TGCAGTGCTAGCGGGGGGGGTAATGAGCAGTTCTTC. This chain links TRBV20-1 with TRBJ2-1, with 8 bases aligning to TRBD2. This CDR3 is 12 amino acids long. The V and J ends lost 3 bases and 7 bases, in that order; junction bases with no gene match: 2. Germline V lookup: CDR1 DFQATT, CDR2 SNEGSKA (reference sequence).

The chain uses TRBV18 and TRBJ2-3, with no clear D. The CDR3 runs 13 residues. V lost 1 base, J lost 1 base, and 3 bases lay in between. Germline V lookup: CDR1 KGHSH, CDR2 LQKENI. CDR3 DNA: TGTGCCAGCTCACCACGGGGCACAGATACGCAGTATTTT. Amino acid sequence: CASSPRGTDTQYF.

This clonotype has more than one count but fewer than ten. The J gene is TRBJ1-2, the V gene TRBV12-3 or TRBV12-4; 8 nucleotides align to TRBD1. This CDR3 has 16 amino acids. V lost 6 bases and J lost 4; bases outside the gene matches: 13. CDR3 nucleotide sequence: TGTGCCAGCAGAGGACAGGGCCTCCACTTGCCCTATGGCTACACCTTC. Protein product: CASRGQGLHLPYGYTF.

This clonotype turned up a few times. The chain employs TRBV29-1 and TRBJ2-5; unclear D gene. V was clipped by 7 bases and J by 5 bases, with 29 bases between them. This CDR3 contains 17 residues. The germline CDR1 and CDR2 sequences are SQVTM and ANQGSEA. The CDR3: CSADRWATTEHRETQYF. The CDR3 bases are TGCAGCGCTGATAGGTGGGCGACGACTGAGCACCGTGAGACCCAGTACTTC.

The rearrangement links TRBV7-6 to TRBJ2-7; 11 bases agree with TRBD2. The CDR3 runs 15 residues. The trim removed 5 bases at V and 1 base at J, leaving 4 bases unmatched. Germline CDR1 and CDR2: SGHVS and FNYEAQ. The DNA for the CDR3 is TGTGCCAGCAGCCCCTTAGCGGGAGGGTCCTACGAGCAGTACTTC. This codes for CASSPLAGGSYEQYF. The full variable domain, with the rest looked up from reference TRBV7-6 and TRBJ2-7, is GAGVSQSPRYKVTKRGQDVALRCDPISGHVSLYWYRQALGQGPEFLTYFNYEAQQDKSGLPNDRFSAERPEGSISTLTIQRTEQRDSAMYRCASSPLAGGSYEQYFGPGTRLTVT.

On this clonotype: A read error is possible here, since a much larger clone lies one base away. The chain carries TRBV4-2 and TRBJ2-7; 7 bases align to TRBD1. This CDR3 has 14 amino acids. Per the germline V gene, CDR1 is LGHNA and CDR2 is YNFKEQ. The DNA for the CDR3 is TGTGCCAGCAGCCAAGGGACAGGTCCCAACGAGCGGTACTTC. The encoded protein is CASSQGTGPNERYF.

The DNA of the CDR3 is TGCAGTGCTAGTGAAAGCGGGACCACAGATACGCAGTATTTT. Amino acid sequence: CSASESGTTDTQYF. V usage is TRBV20-1 and J usage is TRBJ2-3; 7 nucleotides match TRBD2. After removal of 3 bases from V and 2 bases from J, the junction contained 5 bases not matched to a gene. CDR1 is DFQATT, CDR2 SNEGSKA, per germline (reference sequence). CDR3 length: 14 amino acids.

This clonotype was found a few times. V usage is TRBV27 and J usage is TRBJ2-7; TRBD1 might be the D (6 bases). In germline, CDR1 is MNHEY, CDR2 SMNVEV (reference sequence). Deletions cut 6 bases from V and 1 base from J, with 13 bases between. This CDR3 is built from 14 residues. The CDR3 DNA reads TGTGCCAGCAGCTCCGGGACACTTTCCTACGAGCAGTACTTC. As protein: CASSSGTLSYEQYF.

The gene calls are TRBV6-2 or TRBV6-3 and TRBJ1-1, with TRBD1 matching over 9 bases. The CDR3 length is 14 residues. Losses at the gene ends were 2 bases for V and 8 bases for J; bases not matched to a gene: 6. Germline CDR1 reads MNHEY; CDR2 reads SVGEGT. The CDR3 nucleotides read TGTGCCAGCAGTTACGAGACAGGGGGATTAGAAGCTTTCTTT. Amino acids: CASSYETGGLEAFF.

This clonotype was detected only a few times. The junction differs from germline at one of its ends, possibly a read error. The chain is built from TRBV7-9 and TRBJ2-1, with 12 bases that match TRBD1. The CDR3 runs to 15 residues. CDR1 and CDR2 (germline): SEHNR, FQNEAQ (reference sequence). The CDR3 DNA is TGTGCCAGCAGCTATAGGGACAGGGGGCACAATGAACAGTTCTTC. Translation: CASSYRDRGHNEQFF.

This clonotype was picked up one time. This chain links TRBV25-1 with TRBJ2-6; D possibly uses TRBD1 or TRBD2 (6 bases each). The CDR3 is 16 amino acids. The germline V gene encodes CDR1 MGHDK and CDR2 SYGVNS. V was cut by 5 bases and J by 2 bases, with 13 bases left in between. The CDR3 sequence: CASSPHGGAGANVLTF. CDR3 bases: TGTGCCAGCAGTCCCCACGGGGGCGCTGGGGCCAACGTCCTGACTTTC.

This clonotype has only a few counts. The J gene is TRBJ2-3, the V gene TRBV29-1; 11 bases are a match to TRBD2. The germline V gene encodes CDR1 SQVTM and CDR2 ANQGSEA. After removal of 6 bases from V and 7 bases from J, the junction contained 9 bases not matched to a gene. This CDR3 is built from 14 residues. CDR3 sequence reads: CSVRTSGRRNTQYF. In DNA form, the CDR3 reads TGCAGCGTGCGAACTAGCGGGAGAAGAAATACGCAGTATTTT.

The chain carries TRBV6-2 or TRBV6-3 and TRBJ2-7, with 12 bases lining up with TRBD2. The junction had 8 bases not matched to a gene; V was cut back by 5 bases and J by 6 bases. Germline values: CDR1 MNHEY, CDR2 SVGEGT. CDR3 length: 15 amino acids. CDR3 residues: CASSRLAGVPTEQYF. CDR3 coding DNA: TGTGCCAGCAGTCGACTAGCGGGAGTTCCTACCGAGCAGTACTTC.

As DNA, the CDR3 is TGCAGCGCCGATCACGGACAGACTAACTATGGCTACACCTTC. The encoded protein is CSADHGQTNYGYTF. The chain couples TRBV29-1 to TRBJ1-2; D possibly corresponds to TRBD1 (6 bases). V lost 7 bases and J 0 bases, leaving 15 bases between the germline ends. Germline V lookup: CDR1 SQVTM, CDR2 ANQGSEA. This CDR3 spans 14 amino acids.

The CDR3 loop is CASSVAGPKDEQYF. The CDR3 nucleotides read TGTGCCAGCAGCGTAGCAGGTCCAAAGGACGAGCAGTACTTC. This chain connects TRBV9 to TRBJ2-4; D is uncertain. The closer fit of TRBJ2-7 to the DNA end suggests the J call may be wrong. The CDR3 runs to 14 residues. Germline V gene data show CDR1 as SGDLS and CDR2 as YYNGEE.

This clonotype occurred a few times. The chain is built from TRBV7-2 and TRBJ2-7; no reliable D call. This CDR3 comprises 15 residues. CDR1 SGHTA and CDR2 FQGNSA come from the germline V gene. V lost 1 base, J lost 3 bases, and 13 bases lay in between. DNA of the CDR3: TGTGCCAGCAGCTTAGACGGCAGTCCTTTCTACGAGCAGTACTTC. It translates to CASSLDGSPFYEQYF.

The rearrangement joins TRBV5-1 to TRBJ2-3; D tentatively reads TRBD1 or TRBD2 (6 bases each). The CDR3 extends over 17 amino acids. V lost 0 bases and J 5 bases, leaving 19 bases between the germline ends. The germline gives CDR1 SGHRS, CDR2 YFSETQ. The CDR3 sequence: CASSLEGGNRREDTQYF. CDR3 nucleotide sequence: TGCGCCAGCAGCTTGGAAGGGGGGAACAGAAGAGAAGATACGCAGTATTTT.

In its sample, this clonotype was seen once. At one end, the junction sequence differs from germline, possibly due to a read error. V and J are TRBV20-1 and TRBJ2-7, with TRBD2 matching over 10 bases. The length of the CDR3 is 15 residues. Germline values: CDR1 DFQATT, CDR2 SNEGSKA (reference sequence). The CDR3 loop reads CSARAQAGGGYEQYF. CDR3 sequence (DNA): TGCAGTGCAAGAGCCCAAGCGGGAGGGGGCTACGAGCAGTACTTC.